The next 4 T cell receptor beta chains were all read from a single sample in a study of blood T cell repertoires in COVID-19. Some clones are missing from TCRdb's copy, which holds only in-frame ones; the method was immunoSEQ multiplex PCR. The sample lists 200,000 to 300,000 clones, around 84% occurring once. Sequenced material: peripheral blood. Receptor source: a woman aged 60 to 75 with COVID-19, enrolled during active disease.

This chain uses TRBV7-3 with TRBJ2-2, with TRBD1 identical over 9 bases. Germline V gene lookup returns CDR1 SGHTA and CDR2 FQGTGA. J lost 0 bases, V lost 0 bases, and 5 bases had no gene match. The CDR3 loop spans 18 amino acids. CDR3 region: CASSLTGQGGANTGELFF. The DNA of the CDR3 is TGTGCCAGCAGCTTAACGGGACAGGGAGGCGCGAACACCGGGGAGCTGTTTTTT.

The V and J genes are TRBV6-1 and TRBJ1-3; maybe TRBD1 (6 bases). Germline-derived CDR1 and CDR2 are MNHNS and SASEGT. The CDR3 contains 16 residues. Trimming removed 4 bases at V and 2 bases at J, with 15 bases between. CDR3 sequence (DNA): TGTGCCAGCAGTGCCCAGAGGCGACAGGCTGGAAACACCATATATTTT. Residues: CASSAQRRQAGNTIYF.

The chain couples TRBV7-9 to TRBJ1-5; the match to TRBD1 covers 8 bases. The CDR3 has 15 amino acids. Germline values: CDR1 SEHNR, CDR2 FQNEAQ (reference sequence). Trimming cost V 0 bases and J 4 bases; bases outside gene matches: 2. This CDR3 is CASSLATGVNQPQHF. In DNA, the CDR3 is TGTGCCAGCAGCTTAGCGACAGGGGTAAATCAGCCCCAGCATTTT.

This rearrangement joins TRBV15 to TRBJ2-5; 7 positions agree with TRBD2. Germline V gene sequence: CDR1 LNHNV, CDR2 YYDKDF (reference sequence). This CDR3 region has 16 residues. The trim removed 4 bases at V and 5 bases at J, leaving 13 bases unmatched. The CDR3 reads CATSKEVVAGPETQYF. Written as DNA, the CDR3 is TGTGCCACCAGCAAAGAGGTAGTAGCGGGTCCCGAGACCCAGTACTTC. The full variable domain, its missing parts supplied by reference TRBV15 and TRBJ2-5, is DAMVIQNPRYQVTQFGKPVTLSCSQTLNHNVMYWYQQKSSQAPKLLFHYYDKDFNNEADTPDNFQSRRPNTSFCFLDIRSPGLGDTAMYLCATSKEVVAGPETQYFGPGTRLLVL.